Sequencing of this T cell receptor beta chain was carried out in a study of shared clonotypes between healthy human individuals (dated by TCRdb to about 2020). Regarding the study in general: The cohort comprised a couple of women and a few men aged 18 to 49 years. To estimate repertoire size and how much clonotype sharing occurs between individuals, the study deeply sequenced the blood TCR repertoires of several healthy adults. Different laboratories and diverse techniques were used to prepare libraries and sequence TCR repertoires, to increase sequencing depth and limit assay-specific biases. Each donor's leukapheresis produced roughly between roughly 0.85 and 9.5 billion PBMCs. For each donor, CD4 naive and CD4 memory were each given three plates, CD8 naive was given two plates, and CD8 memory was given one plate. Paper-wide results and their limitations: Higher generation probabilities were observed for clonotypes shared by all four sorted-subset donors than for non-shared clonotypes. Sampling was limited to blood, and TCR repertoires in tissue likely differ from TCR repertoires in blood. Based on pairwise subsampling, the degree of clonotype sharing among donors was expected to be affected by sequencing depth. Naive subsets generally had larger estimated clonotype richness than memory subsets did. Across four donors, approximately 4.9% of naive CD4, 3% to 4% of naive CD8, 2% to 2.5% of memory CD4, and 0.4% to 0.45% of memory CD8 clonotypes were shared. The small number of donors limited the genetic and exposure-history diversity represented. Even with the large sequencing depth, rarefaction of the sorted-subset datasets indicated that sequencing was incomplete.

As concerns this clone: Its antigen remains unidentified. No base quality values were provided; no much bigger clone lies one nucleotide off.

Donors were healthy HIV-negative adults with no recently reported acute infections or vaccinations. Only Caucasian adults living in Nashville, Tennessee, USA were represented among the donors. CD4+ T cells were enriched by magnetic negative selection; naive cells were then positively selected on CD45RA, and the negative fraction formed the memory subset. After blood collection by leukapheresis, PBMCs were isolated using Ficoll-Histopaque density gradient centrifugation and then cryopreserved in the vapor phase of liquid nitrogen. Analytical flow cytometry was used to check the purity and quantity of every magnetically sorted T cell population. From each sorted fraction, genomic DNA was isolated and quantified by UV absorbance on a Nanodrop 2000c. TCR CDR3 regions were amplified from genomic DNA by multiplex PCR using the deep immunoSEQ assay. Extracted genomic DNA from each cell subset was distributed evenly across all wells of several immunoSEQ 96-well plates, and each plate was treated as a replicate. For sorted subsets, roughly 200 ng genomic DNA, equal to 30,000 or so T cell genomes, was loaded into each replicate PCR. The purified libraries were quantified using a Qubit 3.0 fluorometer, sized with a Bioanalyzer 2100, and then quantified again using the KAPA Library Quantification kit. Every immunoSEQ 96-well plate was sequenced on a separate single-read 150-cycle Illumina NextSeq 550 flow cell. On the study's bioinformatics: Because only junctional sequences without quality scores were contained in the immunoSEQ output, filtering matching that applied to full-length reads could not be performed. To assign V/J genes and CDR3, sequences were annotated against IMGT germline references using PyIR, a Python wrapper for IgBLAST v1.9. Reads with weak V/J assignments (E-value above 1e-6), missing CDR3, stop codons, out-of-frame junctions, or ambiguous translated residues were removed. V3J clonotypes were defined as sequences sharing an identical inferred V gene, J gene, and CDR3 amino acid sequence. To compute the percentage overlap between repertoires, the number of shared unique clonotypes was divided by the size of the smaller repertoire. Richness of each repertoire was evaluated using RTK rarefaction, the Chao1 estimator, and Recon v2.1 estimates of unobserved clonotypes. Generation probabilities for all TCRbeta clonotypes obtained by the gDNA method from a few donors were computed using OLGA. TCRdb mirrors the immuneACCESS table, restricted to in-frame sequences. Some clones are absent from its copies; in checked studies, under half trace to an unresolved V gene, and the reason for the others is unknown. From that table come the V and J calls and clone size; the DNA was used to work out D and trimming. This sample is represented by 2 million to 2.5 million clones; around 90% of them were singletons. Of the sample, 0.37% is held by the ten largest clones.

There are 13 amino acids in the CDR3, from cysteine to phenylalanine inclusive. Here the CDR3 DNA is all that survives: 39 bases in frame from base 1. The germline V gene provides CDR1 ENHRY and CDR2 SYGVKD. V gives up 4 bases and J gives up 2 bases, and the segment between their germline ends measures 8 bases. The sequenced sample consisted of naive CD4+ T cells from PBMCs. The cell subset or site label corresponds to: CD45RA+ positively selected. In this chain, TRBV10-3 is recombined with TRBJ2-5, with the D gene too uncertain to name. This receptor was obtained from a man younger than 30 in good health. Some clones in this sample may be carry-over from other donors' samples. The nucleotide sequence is TGTGCCATCAGTGGGGCGTCTCAAGAGACCCAGTACTTC. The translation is CAISGASQETQYF.